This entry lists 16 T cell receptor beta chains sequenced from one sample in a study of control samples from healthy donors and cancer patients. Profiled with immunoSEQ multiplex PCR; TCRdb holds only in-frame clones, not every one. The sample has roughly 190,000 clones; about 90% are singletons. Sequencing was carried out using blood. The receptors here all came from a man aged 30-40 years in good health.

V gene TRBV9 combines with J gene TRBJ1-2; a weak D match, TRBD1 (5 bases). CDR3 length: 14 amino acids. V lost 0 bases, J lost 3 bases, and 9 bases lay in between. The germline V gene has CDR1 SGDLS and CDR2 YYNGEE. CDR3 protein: CASSVDGGDYGYTF. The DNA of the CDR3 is TGTGCCAGCAGCGTAGATGGGGGAGACTATGGCTACACCTTC.

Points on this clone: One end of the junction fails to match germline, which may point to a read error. CDR3 sequence: CASSSGTGSSPFHF. CDR3 DNA: TGTGCCAGCAGTTCCGGGACAGGGAGCTCACCCTTCCACTTT. This chain joins TRBV28 and TRBJ1-6; 9 nucleotides agree with TRBD1. The CDR3 runs 14 residues. Germline CDR1 and CDR2: MDHEN and SYDVKM.

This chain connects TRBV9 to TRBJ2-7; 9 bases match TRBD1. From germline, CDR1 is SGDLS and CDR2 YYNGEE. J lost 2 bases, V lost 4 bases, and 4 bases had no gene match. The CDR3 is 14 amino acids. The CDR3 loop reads CASSQGQGTYEQYF. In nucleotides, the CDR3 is TGTGCCAGCAGCCAAGGACAGGGGACCTACGAGCAGTACTTC.

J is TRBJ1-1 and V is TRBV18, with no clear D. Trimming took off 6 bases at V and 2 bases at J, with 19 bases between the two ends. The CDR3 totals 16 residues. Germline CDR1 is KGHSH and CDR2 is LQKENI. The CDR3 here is CASSPSEGLGNTEAFF. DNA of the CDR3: TGTGCCAGCTCCCCTTCGGAGGGTCTGGGAAACACTGAAGCTTTCTTT.

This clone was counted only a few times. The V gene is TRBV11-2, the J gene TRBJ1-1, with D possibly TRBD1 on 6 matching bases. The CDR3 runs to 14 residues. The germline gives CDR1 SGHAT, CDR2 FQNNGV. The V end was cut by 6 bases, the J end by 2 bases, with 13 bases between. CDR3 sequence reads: CASRHTQGNTEAFF. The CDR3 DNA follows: TGTGCCAGCAGACACACACAGGGTAACACTGAAGCTTTCTTT.

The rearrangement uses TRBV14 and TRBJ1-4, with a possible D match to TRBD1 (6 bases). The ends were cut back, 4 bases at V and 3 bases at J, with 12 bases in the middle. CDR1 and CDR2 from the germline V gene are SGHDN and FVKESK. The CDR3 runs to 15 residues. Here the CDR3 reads CASSLQGLSNEKLFF. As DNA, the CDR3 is TGTGCCAGCAGCCTGCAGGGGTTATCTAATGAAAAACTGTTTTTT.

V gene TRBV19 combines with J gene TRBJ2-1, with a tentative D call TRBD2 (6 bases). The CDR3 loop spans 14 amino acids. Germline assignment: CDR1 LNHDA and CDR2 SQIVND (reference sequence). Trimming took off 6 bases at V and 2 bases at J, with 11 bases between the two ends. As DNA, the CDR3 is TGTGCCAGTAGGGGGGGTTTAACCTACAATGAGCAGTTCTTC. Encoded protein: CASRGGLTYNEQFF.

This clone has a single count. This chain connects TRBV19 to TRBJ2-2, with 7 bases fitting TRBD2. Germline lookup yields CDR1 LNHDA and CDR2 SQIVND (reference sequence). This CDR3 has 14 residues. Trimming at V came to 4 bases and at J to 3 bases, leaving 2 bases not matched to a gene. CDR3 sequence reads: CASSTSGDTGELFF. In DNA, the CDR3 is TGTGCCAGTAGTACTAGCGGAGACACCGGGGAGCTGTTTTTT.

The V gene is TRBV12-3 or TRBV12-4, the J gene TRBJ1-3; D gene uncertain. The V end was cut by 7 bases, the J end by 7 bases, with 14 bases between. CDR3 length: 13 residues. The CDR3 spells CASTRLVRNTIYF. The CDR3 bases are TGTGCCAGCACCAGATTAGTAAGGAACACCATATATTTT.

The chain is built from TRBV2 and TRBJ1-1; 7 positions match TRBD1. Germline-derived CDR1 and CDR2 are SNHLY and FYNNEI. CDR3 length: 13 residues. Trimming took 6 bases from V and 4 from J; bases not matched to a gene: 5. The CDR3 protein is CASRVQGTTEAFF. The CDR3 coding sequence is TGTGCCAGCAGGGTACAGGGGACCACTGAAGCTTTCTTT.

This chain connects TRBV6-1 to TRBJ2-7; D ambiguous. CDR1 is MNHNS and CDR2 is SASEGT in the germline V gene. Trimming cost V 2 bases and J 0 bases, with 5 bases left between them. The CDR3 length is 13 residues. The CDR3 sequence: CASSESVSYEQYF. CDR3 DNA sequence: TGTGCCAGCAGTGAATCTGTCTCCTACGAGCAGTACTTC.

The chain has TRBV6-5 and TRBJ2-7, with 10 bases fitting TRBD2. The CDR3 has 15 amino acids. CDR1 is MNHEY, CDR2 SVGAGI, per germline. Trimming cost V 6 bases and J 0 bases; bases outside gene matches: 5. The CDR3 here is CASRSASGGSYEQYF. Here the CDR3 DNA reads TGTGCCAGCAGGTCGGCTAGCGGGGGCTCCTACGAGCAGTACTTC.

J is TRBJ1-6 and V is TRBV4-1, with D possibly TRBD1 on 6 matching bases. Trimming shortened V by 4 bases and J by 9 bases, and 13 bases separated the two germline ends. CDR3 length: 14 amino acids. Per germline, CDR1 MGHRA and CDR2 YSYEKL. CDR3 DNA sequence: TGCGCCAGCAGCCCGGCAGCGGGGGCTTCACCCCTCCACTTT. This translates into CASSPAAGASPLHF.

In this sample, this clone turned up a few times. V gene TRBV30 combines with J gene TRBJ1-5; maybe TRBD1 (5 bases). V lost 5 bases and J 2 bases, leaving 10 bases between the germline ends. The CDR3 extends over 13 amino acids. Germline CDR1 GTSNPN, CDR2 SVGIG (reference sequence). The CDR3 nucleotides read TGTGCCTGGGCTCAGGGAGGCAATCAGCCCCAGCATTTT. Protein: CAWAQGGNQPQHF.

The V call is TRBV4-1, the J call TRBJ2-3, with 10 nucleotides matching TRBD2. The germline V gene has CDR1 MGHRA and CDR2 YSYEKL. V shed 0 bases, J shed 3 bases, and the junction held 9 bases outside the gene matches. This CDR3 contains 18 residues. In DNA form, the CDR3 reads TGCGCCAGCAGCCAAGATGGTCAAGCGGGGGGGCCGACAGATACGCAGTATTTT. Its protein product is CASSQDGQAGGPTDTQYF.

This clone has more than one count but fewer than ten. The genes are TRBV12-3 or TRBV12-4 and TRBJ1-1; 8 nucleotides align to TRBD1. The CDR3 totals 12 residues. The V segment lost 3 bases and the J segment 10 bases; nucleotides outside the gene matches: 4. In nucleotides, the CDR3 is TGTGCCAGCAGTTTTGGTCAGGGGGCAGCTTTCTTT. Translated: CASSFGQGAAFF.